This T cell receptor (beta chain) was profiled in a study of blood T cell repertoires in COVID-19. On the study more broadly: Italy, Spain and the United States were the sources of the convalescent and acute COVID-19 samples. Sources were T cells, B-cell-depleted T cells, or PBMCs; the material itself was cDNA or gDNA.

Per the original methods: Reference gene primer amplification gave nucleated cell count estimates. TCRdb's copy holds only in-frame clones and misses some; the assay was immunoSEQ multiplex PCR. V and J calls and clone size are those listed in that table; D and trimming were worked out from the DNA. The profile covers some 170,000 clones, with about 87% appearing a single time and around 3.9% taken by the ten largest. This CDR3 is 16 amino acids long. Germline-derived CDR1 and CDR2 are SGHVS and FQNEAQ. The V end was cut by 5 bases, the J end by 4 bases, with 20 bases between. The sequence was collected from a woman between 55 and 75 years old who had recovered from COVID-19. The chain links TRBV7-8 to TRBJ1-2; weak D call: TRBD1 (6 bases). The sequencing input was peripheral blood. In DNA form, the CDR3 reads TGTGCCAGCAGCGCGCAGGGGAACATTGTGGGCTATGGCTACACCTTC. Translating gives CASSAQGNIVGYGYTF.